Only a few counts were recorded for the clone carrying this TCR beta chain. Its specificity is unknown. These data belong to a study of cytomegalovirus exposure and HLA in healthy donors. The CDR3 is 16 residues long. The germline gives CDR1 MNHNS, CDR2 SASEGT. The V and J ends lost 3 bases and 1 base, in that order; junction bases with no gene match: 8. Points from the study as a whole: In a later analysis, common viral pathogens appeared linked to several of the most significant clusters. In terms of immune exposure information, only CMV serostatus was available.

Researchers ran the PCR with 60 Vbeta and 13 Jbeta primers. Here immunoSEQ multiplex PCR was the method, and the copy in TCRdb shows in-frame clones only, minus some. The sample holds about 100,000 clones, approximately 80% seen once. The gene calls are TRBV6-1 and TRBJ1-1; 7 nucleotides match TRBD1. The sequence was collected from a woman aged 55-70 years in good health and CMV-seronegative. The sequencing input was PBMCs. The CDR3 DNA reads as TGTGCCAGCAGTGATAAGGGACAGATTAAGAACACTGAAGCTTTCTTT. This codes for CASSDKGQIKNTEAFF.